Presented here are 6 T cell receptor beta chains from one specimen sequenced in a study of T cell changes during pregnancy in multiple sclerosis. TCRdb keeps only in-frame clones here, not all; method: immunoSEQ multiplex PCR. The data show approximately 60,000 clones, roughly 90% seen once. The sample in question was peripheral blood, obtained in the second trimester of pregnancy. Receptors were obtained from a female donor in good health, enrolled as a control in a pregnancy study.

The genes are TRBV4-3 and TRBJ1-2, with 8 bases fitting TRBD1. The CDR3 sequence is 16 residues long. Losses at the gene ends were 4 bases for V and 6 bases for J; bases not matched to a gene: 13. CDR1 is LGHNA and CDR2 is YSLEER in the germline V gene. CDR3 residues: CASSRSHRGTIDGYTF. CDR3 nucleotide sequence: TGCGCCAGCAGCCGCAGCCACAGGGGGACCATAGATGGCTACACCTTC.

The CDR3 coding sequence is TGTGCTAGTGGTTTGGTACTTCGGGGTCTGAACACTGAAGCTTTCTTT. This encodes CASGLVLRGLNTEAFF. The chain is built from TRBV12-5 and TRBJ1-1, with unresolved D. Trimming cost V 0 bases and J 0 bases, with 11 bases left between them. The CDR3 loop spans 16 amino acids. Germline V CDR1 and CDR2: LGHNT, FRNRAP. The full variable domain, in which reference TRBV12-5 and TRBJ1-1 provide the parts outside the CDR3, is DARVTQTPRHKVTEMGQEVTMRCQPILGHNTVFWYRQTMMQGLELLAYFRNRAPLDDSGMPKDRFSAEMPDATLATLKIQPSEPRDSAVYFCASGLVLRGLNTEAFFGQGTRLTVV.

This clone was counted a single time. V usage is TRBV5-6 and J usage is TRBJ2-7, with D perhaps matching TRBD2 (5 bases). Trimming shortened V by 1 base and J by 4 bases, and 6 bases separated the two germline ends. Per the germline V gene, CDR1 is SGHDT and CDR2 is YYEEEE. The CDR3 is made up of 12 amino acids. CDR3 in DNA: TGTGCCAGCAGCTTGCGGGGATACGAGCAGTACTTC. It specifies CASSLRGYEQYF.

The V gene is TRBV4-3, the J gene TRBJ2-6; 7 positions match TRBD2. Trimming at V came to 0 bases and at J to 2 bases, leaving 1 base not matched to a gene. The CDR3 loop spans 16 amino acids. CDR1 is LGHNA and CDR2 is YSLEER in the germline V gene. CDR3 in DNA: TGCGCCAGCAGCCAAGATGGGGGGGCTGGGGCCAACGTCCTGACTTTC. Its protein is CASSQDGGAGANVLTF.

V and J are TRBV4-1 and TRBJ1-2; a possible D gene is TRBD1 (6 bases). V was clipped by 1 base and J by 3 bases, with 12 bases between them. In germline, CDR1 is MGHRA, CDR2 YSYEKL. The CDR3 is 15 residues long. CDR3 DNA sequence: TGCGCCAGCAGCCAAGGTATTCAGGGGTACTATGGCTACACCTTC. Encoded protein: CASSQGIQGYYGYTF.

V and J are TRBV7-2 and TRBJ2-7, with 7 positions matching TRBD1. The V segment lost 5 bases and the J segment 2 bases; nucleotides outside the gene matches: 3. There are 13 residues in the CDR3. Germline V lookup: CDR1 SGHTA, CDR2 FQGNSA. The CDR3 DNA follows: TGTGCCAGCAGCATACAGGGGACCTACGAGCAGTACTTC. Translation: CASSIQGTYEQYF. Full variable domain (missing parts from reference TRBV7-2 and TRBJ2-7): GAGVSQSPSNKVTEKGKDVELRCDPISGHTALYWYRQSLGQGLEFLIYFQGNSAPDKSGLPSDRFSAERTGGSVSTLTIQRTQQEDSAVYLCASSIQGTYEQYFGPGTRLTVT.